This T cell receptor (beta chain) was recorded in a study of early T cells in non-severe SARS-CoV-2 infection. Study-wide context: From unsorted whole blood, bulk RNA was sequenced, and the chains remained unpaired. Overall study findings and caveats: Lookups in VDJdb leaned toward anti-spike CD8 responses and missed private and CD4 specificities.

Attachment of unique molecular identifiers to individual cDNA molecules was performed. Each CDR3 protein is one row after TCRdb ran MiXCR on the 5' RACE reads. The table includes roughly 34,000 distinct CDR3 sequences, about 6.5% detected once. The germline gives CDR1 DFQATT, CDR2 SNEGSKA (reference sequence). The CDR3 sequence is 17 residues long. Unmatched junction bases numbered 10, after V lost 0 bases and J lost 4 bases. Comments on this clonotype: No antigen is known for it.

This TCR was recovered from an adult who was a healthcare worker with PCR-confirmed SARS-CoV-2 infection or an uninfected control (not recorded which). V and J are TRBV20-1 and TRBJ2-1; TRBD2 agrees at 9 bases. The sample was whole blood. CDR3 loop: CSARDSWASGDYNEQFF. Written as DNA, the CDR3 is TGCAGTGCTAGAGATAGTTGGGCTAGCGGGGATTACAATGAGCAGTTCTTC.